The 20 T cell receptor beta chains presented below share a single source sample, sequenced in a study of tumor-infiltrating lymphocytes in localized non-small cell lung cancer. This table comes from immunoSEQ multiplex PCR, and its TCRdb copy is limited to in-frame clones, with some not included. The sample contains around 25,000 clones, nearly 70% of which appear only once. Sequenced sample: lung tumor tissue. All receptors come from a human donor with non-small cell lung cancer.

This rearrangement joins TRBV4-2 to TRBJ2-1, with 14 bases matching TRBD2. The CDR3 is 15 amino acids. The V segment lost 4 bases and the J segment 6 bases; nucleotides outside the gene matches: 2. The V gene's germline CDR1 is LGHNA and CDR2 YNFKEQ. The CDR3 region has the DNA TGTGCCAGCAGCCCAGGGACTAGCGGGAGCAATGAGCAGTTCTTC. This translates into CASSPGTSGSNEQFF.

Here the CDR3 reads CSESGGTYNEQFF. The CDR3 DNA follows: TGCAGCGAATCGGGAGGGACCTACAATGAGCAGTTCTTC. V usage is TRBV29-1 and J usage is TRBJ2-1; 8 bases fit TRBD2. V was clipped by 7 bases and J by 2 bases; unmatched bases: 4. CDR1 is SQVTM and CDR2 is ANQGSEA in the germline V gene. The CDR3 length is 13 residues.

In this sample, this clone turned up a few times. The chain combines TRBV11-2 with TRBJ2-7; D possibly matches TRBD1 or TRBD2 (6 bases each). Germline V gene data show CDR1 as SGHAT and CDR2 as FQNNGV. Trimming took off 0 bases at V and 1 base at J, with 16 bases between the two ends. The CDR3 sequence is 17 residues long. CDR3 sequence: CASSLDQFWGASYEQYF. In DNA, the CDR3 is TGTGCCAGCAGCTTAGATCAGTTTTGGGGGGCATCCTACGAGCAGTACTTC.

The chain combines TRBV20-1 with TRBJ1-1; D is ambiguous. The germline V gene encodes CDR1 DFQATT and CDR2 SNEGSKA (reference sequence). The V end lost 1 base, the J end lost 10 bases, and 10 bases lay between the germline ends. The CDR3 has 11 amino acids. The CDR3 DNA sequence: TGCAGTGCTAGAGCGGGCTCGCGAGCTTTCTTT. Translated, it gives CSARAGSRAFF.

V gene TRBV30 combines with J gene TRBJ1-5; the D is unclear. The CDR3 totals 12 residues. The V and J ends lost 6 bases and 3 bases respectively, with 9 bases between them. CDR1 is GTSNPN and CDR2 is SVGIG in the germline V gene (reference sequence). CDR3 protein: CACGRNNQPQHF. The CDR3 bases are TGTGCCTGCGGACGGAACAATCAGCCCCAGCATTTT.

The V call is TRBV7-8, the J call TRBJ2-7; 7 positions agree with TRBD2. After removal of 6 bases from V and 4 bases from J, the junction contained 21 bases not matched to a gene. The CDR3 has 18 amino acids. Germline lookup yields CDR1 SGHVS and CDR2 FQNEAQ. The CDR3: CASRSPEKGRAAQYEQYF. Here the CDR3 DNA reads TGTGCCAGCAGGTCACCCGAGAAAGGGAGGGCCGCACAGTACGAGCAGTACTTC.

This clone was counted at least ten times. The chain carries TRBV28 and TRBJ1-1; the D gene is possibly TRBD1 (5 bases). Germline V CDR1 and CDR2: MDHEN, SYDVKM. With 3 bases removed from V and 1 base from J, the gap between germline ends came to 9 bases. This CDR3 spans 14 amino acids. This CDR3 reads CASSFIGGNTEAFF. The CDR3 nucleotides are TGTGCCAGCAGTTTTATCGGGGGGAACACTGAAGCTTTCTTT.

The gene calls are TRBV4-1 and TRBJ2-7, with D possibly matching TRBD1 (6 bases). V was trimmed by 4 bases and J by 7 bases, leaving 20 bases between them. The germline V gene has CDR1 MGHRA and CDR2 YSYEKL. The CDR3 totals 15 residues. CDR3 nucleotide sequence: TGCGCCAGCAGCCTGACAGGAGACCCATCAGGAGAGCAGTACTTC. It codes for CASSLTGDPSGEQYF.

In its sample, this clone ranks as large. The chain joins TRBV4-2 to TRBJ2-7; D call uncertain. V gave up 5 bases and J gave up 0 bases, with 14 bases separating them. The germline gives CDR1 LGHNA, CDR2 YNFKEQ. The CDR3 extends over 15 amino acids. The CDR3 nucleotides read TGTGCCAGCAGCTTCCCGGGCCTAAACTCCTACGAGCAGTACTTC. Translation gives CASSFPGLNSYEQYF.

CDR3 sequence: CASRGGLRSYEQYF. The CDR3 DNA sequence: TGTGCCAGCAGGGGCGGGCTCAGATCCTACGAGCAGTACTTC. The chain recombines TRBV25-1 with TRBJ2-7, with a weak D call TRBD2 (5 bases). Between the trimmed V and J ends, which lost 6 bases and 1 base, there was a span of 13 bases. Germline V gene lookup returns CDR1 MGHDK and CDR2 SYGVNS. The CDR3 is made up of 14 amino acids.

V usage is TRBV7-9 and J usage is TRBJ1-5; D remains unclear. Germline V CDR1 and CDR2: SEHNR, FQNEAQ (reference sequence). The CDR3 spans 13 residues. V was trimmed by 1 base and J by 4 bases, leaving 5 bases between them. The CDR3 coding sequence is TGTGCCAGCAGCTTAGATGGGAATCAGCCCCAGCATTTT. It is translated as CASSLDGNQPQHF.

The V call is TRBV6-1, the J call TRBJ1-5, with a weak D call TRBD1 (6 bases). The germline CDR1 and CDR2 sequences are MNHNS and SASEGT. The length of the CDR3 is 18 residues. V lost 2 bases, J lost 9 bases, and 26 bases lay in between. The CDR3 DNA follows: TGTGCCAGCAGTGAACTAAGTAACCGGGGGCAGTCAGTGCGGCCCCAGCATTTT. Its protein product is CASSELSNRGQSVRPQHF.

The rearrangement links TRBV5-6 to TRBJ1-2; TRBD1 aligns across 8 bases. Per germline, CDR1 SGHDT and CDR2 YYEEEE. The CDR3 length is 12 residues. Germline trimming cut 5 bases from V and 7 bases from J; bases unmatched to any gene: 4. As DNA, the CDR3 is TGTGCCAGCAGACCCCAGGGGGCTGGCTACACCTTC. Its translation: CASRPQGAGYTF.

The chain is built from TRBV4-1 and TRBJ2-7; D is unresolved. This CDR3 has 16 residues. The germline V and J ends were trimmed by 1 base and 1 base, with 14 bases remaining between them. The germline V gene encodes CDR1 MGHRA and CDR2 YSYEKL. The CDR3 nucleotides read TGCGCCAGCAGCCAAGCCGGAGTAGGAGCGTCCTACGAGCAGTACTTC. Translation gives CASSQAGVGASYEQYF.

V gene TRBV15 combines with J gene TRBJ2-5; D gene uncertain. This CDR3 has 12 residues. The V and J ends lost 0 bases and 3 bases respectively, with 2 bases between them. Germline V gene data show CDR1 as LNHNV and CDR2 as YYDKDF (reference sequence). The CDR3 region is CATSRDKETQYF. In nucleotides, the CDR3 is TGTGCCACCAGCAGAGATAAAGAGACCCAGTACTTC.

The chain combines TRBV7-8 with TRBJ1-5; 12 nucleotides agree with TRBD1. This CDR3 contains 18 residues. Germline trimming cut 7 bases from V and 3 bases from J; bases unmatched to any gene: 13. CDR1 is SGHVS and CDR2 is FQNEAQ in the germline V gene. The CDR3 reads CASTGDRGLLRVNQPQHF. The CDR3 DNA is TGTGCCAGCACCGGGGACAGGGGGCTATTGCGGGTCAATCAGCCCCAGCATTTT.

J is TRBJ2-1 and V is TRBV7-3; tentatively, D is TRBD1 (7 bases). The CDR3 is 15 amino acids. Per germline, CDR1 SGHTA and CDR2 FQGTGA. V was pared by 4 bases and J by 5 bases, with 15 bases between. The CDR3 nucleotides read TGTGCCAGCAGCTCAGGAGGGGGCTTTAACAATGAGCAGTTCTTC. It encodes CASSSGGGFNNEQFF.

CDR3 bases: TGTGCCAGCAGCGCCCCCGGGACAGAGTTTAACTATGGCTACACCTTC. Protein sequence: CASSAPGTEFNYGYTF. The chain links TRBV5-4 to TRBJ1-2; 7 bases match TRBD1. CDR3 length equals 16 residues. V was pared by 4 bases and J by 1 base, with 10 bases of the junction left unmatched. Germline values: CDR1 SGHNT, CDR2 YYREEE (reference sequence).

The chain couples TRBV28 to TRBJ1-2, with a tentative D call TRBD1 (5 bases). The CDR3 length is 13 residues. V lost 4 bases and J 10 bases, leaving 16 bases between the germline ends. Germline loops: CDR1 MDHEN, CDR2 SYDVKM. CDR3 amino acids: CASSSFEGPSYTF. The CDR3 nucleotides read TGTGCCAGCAGTTCATTCGAGGGGCCTTCCTACACCTTC.

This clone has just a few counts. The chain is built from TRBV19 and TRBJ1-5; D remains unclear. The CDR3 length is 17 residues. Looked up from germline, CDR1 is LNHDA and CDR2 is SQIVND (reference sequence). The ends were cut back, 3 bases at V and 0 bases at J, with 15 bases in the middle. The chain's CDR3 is CASSMAWAANSNQPQHF. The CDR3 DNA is TGTGCCAGTAGTATGGCTTGGGCAGCTAATAGCAATCAGCCCCAGCATTTT.